The clone carrying this T cell receptor (beta chain) was found once. Authors' analysis steps: Estimated nucleated cell counts came from reference gene primer amplification. Assay used: immunoSEQ multiplex PCR; TCRdb lists only in-frame clones, some missing. That table gives V, J and clone size, and the DNA gave D and trimming. Of a few hundred thousand clones in the sample, about 79% are singletons; the top ten hold over 1.2%. This specimen comes from a study of blood T cell repertoires in COVID-19. Study-level information: Sites in the United States, Italy and Spain provided acute and convalescent COVID-19 samples. Nucleic acid was either cDNA or gDNA, and it came from T cells, B-cell-depleted T cells, or PBMCs.

V lost 4 bases and J 9 bases, leaving 24 bases between the germline ends. The CDR3 spans 16 residues. CDR1 SGHAT and CDR2 FQNNGV come from the germline V gene. Sequences were obtained from peripheral blood. The sequence was collected from a woman between 40 and 55 years old who had recovered from COVID-19. The chain carries TRBV11-2 and TRBJ1-1, with unresolved D. The CDR3 bases are TGTGCCAGCAGCTCTGTCAGACTCCACGCTGGCATGAAAGCTTTCTTT. Translated: CASSSVRLHAGMKAFF.